The 22 T cell receptor beta chains listed next were all sequenced from one sample in a study of blood T cells in healthy people across ages. With a J-beta primer mix and a sample-barcoded 5' primer, a second PCR ran about 7 to 11 cycles. TCRdb ran MiXCR on the 5' RACE reads and lists one entry per CDR3 protein. The sample records 890,000 or so distinct CDR3 sequences, approximately 59% being singletons. Sequences were obtained from blood. These receptors originate from a young man in good health.

This rearrangement joins TRBV4-2 to TRBJ1-2; D gene uncertain. Germline V CDR1 and CDR2: LGHNA, YNFKEQ. This CDR3 contains 15 residues. Trimming took 0 bases from V and 5 from J, leaving 13 bases between them. CDR3 in amino acids: CASSQDTLRGYGYTF. The CDR3 bases are TGTGCCAGCAGCCAAGATACGTTGCGGGGATATGGCTACACCTTC.

This clonotype has just a few counts. The chain uses TRBV5-1 and TRBJ2-4, with D perhaps assigned TRBD1 or TRBD2 (6 bases each). This CDR3 is built from 16 residues. In germline, CDR1 is SGHRS, CDR2 YFSETQ. The V and J ends lost 0 bases and 8 bases respectively, with 18 bases between them. CDR3 coding DNA: TGCGCCAGCAGCTTGGCCCCCAAGGGGGGTGGGGACATTCAGTACTTC. Translated: CASSLAPKGGGDIQYF.

The CDR3 is CASSYSILYGYTF. The CDR3, as DNA: TGTGCCAGCAGTTACTCGATTCTCTATGGCTACACCTTC. The J gene is TRBJ1-2, the V gene TRBV6-5; no clear D gene. Germline loops: CDR1 MNHEY, CDR2 SVGAGI. The CDR3 length is 13 residues. Trimming removed 0 bases at V and 4 bases at J, with 6 bases between.

The count of this clonotype is one. V is TRBV7-2 and J is TRBJ2-1; a possible D gene is TRBD1 (6 bases). Deletions cut 5 bases from V and 6 bases from J, with 14 bases between. Germline V gene sequence: CDR1 SGHTA, CDR2 FQGNSA. The CDR3 is 14 amino acids. CDR3 residues: CASSRAFRGNEQFF. In DNA, the CDR3 is TGTGCCAGCAGCCGGGCATTCAGGGGCAATGAGCAGTTCTTC.

This clonotype came up a few times. V gene TRBV28 combines with J gene TRBJ2-7; the D call may be TRBD1 or TRBD2 (5 bases each). Germline V gene lookup returns CDR1 MDHEN and CDR2 SYDVKM. The CDR3 is made up of 14 amino acids. Deletions cut 7 bases from V and 2 bases from J, with 15 bases between. The CDR3 loop reads CASTPGTATYEQYF. The CDR3 nucleotides read TGTGCCAGCACCCCGGGGACGGCAACCTACGAGCAGTACTTC.

The V and J genes are TRBV6-6 and TRBJ2-1; D possibly matches TRBD1 or TRBD2 (5 bases each). CDR1 and CDR2 (germline): MNHNY, SVGAGI (reference sequence). Deletions cut 5 bases from V and 2 bases from J, with 13 bases between. The CDR3 loop spans 15 amino acids. The CDR3 sequence: CASSDQGAPYNEQFF. In nucleotides, the CDR3 is TGTGCCAGCAGTGACCAGGGAGCCCCCTACAATGAGCAGTTCTTC.

The chain is built from TRBV7-2 and TRBJ1-4, with D tentatively TRBD1 (5 bases). The length of the CDR3 is 13 residues. Trimming cost V 3 bases and J 8 bases, with 10 bases left between them. Looked up from germline, CDR1 is SGHTA and CDR2 is FQGNSA. In DNA, the CDR3 is TGTGCCAGCAGCTTGGGGACCACGGAAAAACTGTTTTTT. This sequence encodes CASSLGTTEKLFF.

This chain joins TRBV7-9 and TRBJ2-7; D is unresolved. V shed 8 bases and J shed 4 bases, with 12 bases lying between them. The germline V gene has CDR1 SEHNR and CDR2 FQNEAQ (reference sequence). This CDR3 is 12 amino acids long. The CDR3 here is CASAILEYEQYF. CDR3 DNA sequence: TGTGCCAGCGCCATCCTGGAGTACGAGCAGTACTTC.

This chain connects TRBV4-3 to TRBJ2-1; D remains ambiguous. V lost 6 bases, J lost 6 bases, and 15 bases lay in between. The germline gives CDR1 LGHNA, CDR2 YSLEER. CDR3 size: 14 residues. CDR3 coding DNA: TGCGCCAGCAGTCTAATAATGGCCCCCAATGAGCAGTTCTTC. Translation gives CASSLIMAPNEQFF.

This clonotype has more than one count but fewer than ten. This chain joins TRBV4-2 and TRBJ2-1; 9 bases agree with TRBD2. Germline V gene sequence: CDR1 LGHNA, CDR2 YNFKEQ. The CDR3 consists of 16 residues. The V gene end was trimmed by 0 bases and the J gene end by 6 bases; junction bases not matched to a gene: 6. The CDR3 protein is CASSQDSSGGPNEQFF. The CDR3 coding sequence is TGTGCCAGCAGCCAAGATTCCAGCGGGGGGCCCAATGAGCAGTTCTTC.

The chain links TRBV2 to TRBJ2-1; 11 bases map to TRBD2. The CDR3 runs 18 residues. Germline V CDR1 and CDR2: SNHLY, FYNNEI. J gave up 6 bases and V 5 bases, and 15 bases lay outside the gene matches. The CDR3 spells CASSTWVVSGGASNEQFF. CDR3 bases: TGTGCCAGCAGTACTTGGGTGGTTAGCGGGGGGGCCAGCAATGAGCAGTTCTTC. The full variable domain, completed using reference TRBV2 and TRBJ2-1, is EPEVTQTPSHQVTQMGQEVILRCVPISNHLYFYWYRQILGQKVEFLVSFYNNEISEKSEIFDDQFSVERPDGSNFTLKIRSTKLEDSAMYFCASSTWVVSGGASNEQFFGPGTRLTVL.

This clonotype turned up a few times. The chain joins TRBV5-1 to TRBJ2-1; D ambiguous. V was pared by 3 bases and J by 9 bases, with 13 bases between. This CDR3 is 13 amino acids long. Germline V gene sequence: CDR1 SGHRS, CDR2 YFSETQ. In DNA, the CDR3 is TGCGCCAGCAGCTCGGATACGCTGGGTGAGCAGTTCTTC. It encodes CASSSDTLGEQFF.

The chain combines TRBV24-1 with TRBJ1-2; 7 bases are a match to TRBD1. V trimming: 3 bases; J trimming: 4 bases; junction bases outside the gene matches: 4. The CDR3 runs to 14 residues. Germline lookup yields CDR1 KGHDR and CDR2 SFDVKD. CDR3 loop: CATSDPDRTYGYTF. The CDR3 region has the DNA TGTGCCACCAGTGATCCGGACAGGACCTATGGCTACACCTTC.

This sequence joins TRBV3-1 and TRBJ2-7; either TRBD1 or TRBD2 may fit D (5 bases each). Germline values: CDR1 LGHDT, CDR2 YNNKEL (reference sequence). The V end was cut by 4 bases, the J end by 6 bases, with 16 bases between. There are 14 residues in the CDR3. The CDR3 DNA sequence: TGTGCCAGCAGCCTACGGGACCCCCCCGGCGAGCAGTACTTC. Encoded protein: CASSLRDPPGEQYF.

In DNA, the CDR3 is TGTGCCAGCAGCCCAGACGTGGGTCGAGCTGGCGAGCAGTACTTC. Encoded protein: CASSPDVGRAGEQYF. The chain is built from TRBV7-2 and TRBJ2-5; no reliable D call. The DNA end is more similar to TRBJ2-7, so the J call may be wrong. Germline CDR1 and CDR2: SGHTA and FQGNSA. The CDR3 is made up of 15 amino acids.

V and J are TRBV5-1 and TRBJ2-7, with D possibly called TRBD1 or TRBD2 (5 bases each). CDR3 length: 13 amino acids. Germline V gene sequence: CDR1 SGHRS, CDR2 YFSETQ. The V end lost 2 bases, the J end lost 3 bases, and 9 bases lay between the germline ends. The CDR3 region is CASSLGTYYEQYF. Written as DNA, the CDR3 is TGCGCCAGCAGCTTAGGGACCTACTACGAGCAGTACTTC.

The chain combines TRBV6-6 with TRBJ1-2; D not certain. Germline CDR1 and CDR2: MNHNY and SVGAGI (reference sequence). The CDR3 covers 16 residues. The V gene lost 4 bases and the J gene lost 1 base, with 16 bases spanning the gap. CDR3 loop: CASSSPTETFNYGYTF. The DNA for the CDR3 is TGTGCCAGCAGTTCCCCGACCGAGACCTTTAACTATGGCTACACCTTC.

This clonotype was recorded once. The chain couples TRBV5-1 to TRBJ2-3, with a weak D call TRBD1 (7 bases). The CDR3 totals 19 residues. V was pared by 4 bases and J by 1 base, with 25 bases between. From germline, CDR1 is SGHRS and CDR2 YFSETQ. The chain's CDR3 is CASSPRSSARGSRTDTQYF. CDR3 nucleotide sequence: TGCGCCAGCAGCCCCCGGTCTAGCGCCAGGGGGTCCCGCACAGATACGCAGTATTTT.

In this sample, this clonotype turned up once. Relative to the germline gene, one junction end is altered; a read error may explain this. This rearrangement joins TRBV5-1 to TRBJ2-5; D may be TRBD2 (5 bases). CDR1 SGHRS and CDR2 YFSETQ come from the germline V gene. This CDR3 contains 13 residues. Here the CDR3 DNA reads TGCACCAGCAGCTTGGAGGCAAAAGAGACCCAGTACTTC. Translation: CTSSLEAKETQYF.

This clonotype showed up just once. This chain uses TRBV29-1 with TRBJ2-1; 7 bases fit TRBD2. Germline trimming cut 4 bases from V and 9 bases from J; bases unmatched to any gene: 15. Germline V lookup: CDR1 SQVTM, CDR2 ANQGSEA. CDR3 length equals 15 residues. CDR3 sequence (DNA): TGCAGCGTTGTAAGTGGAGGACTAGTGGTGAGTGAGCAGTTCTTC. Its protein product is CSVVSGGLVVSEQFF.

Regarding this clonotype: At one end the junction does not follow the germline gene, possibly because of a read error. The CDR3 coding sequence is TGTGCCGGCAGTGGGACAGGGGTTGTCTACGAGCAGTACTTC. This translates into CAGSGTGVVYEQYF. The V gene is TRBV27, the J gene TRBJ2-7, with 10 bases that match TRBD1. The germline CDR1 and CDR2 sequences are MNHEY and SMNVEV (reference sequence). CDR3 length: 14 residues.

The chain recombines TRBV4-2 with TRBJ2-1; either TRBD1 or TRBD2 may supply D (5 bases each). The CDR3 is made up of 13 amino acids. V was shortened by 4 bases and J by 8 bases, with 12 bases between the two germline ends. Germline V gene data show CDR1 as LGHNA and CDR2 as YNFKEQ. CDR3 loop: CASSRGAQDEQFF. The CDR3 nucleotides are TGTGCCAGCAGCCGAGGGGCGCAAGATGAGCAGTTCTTC.